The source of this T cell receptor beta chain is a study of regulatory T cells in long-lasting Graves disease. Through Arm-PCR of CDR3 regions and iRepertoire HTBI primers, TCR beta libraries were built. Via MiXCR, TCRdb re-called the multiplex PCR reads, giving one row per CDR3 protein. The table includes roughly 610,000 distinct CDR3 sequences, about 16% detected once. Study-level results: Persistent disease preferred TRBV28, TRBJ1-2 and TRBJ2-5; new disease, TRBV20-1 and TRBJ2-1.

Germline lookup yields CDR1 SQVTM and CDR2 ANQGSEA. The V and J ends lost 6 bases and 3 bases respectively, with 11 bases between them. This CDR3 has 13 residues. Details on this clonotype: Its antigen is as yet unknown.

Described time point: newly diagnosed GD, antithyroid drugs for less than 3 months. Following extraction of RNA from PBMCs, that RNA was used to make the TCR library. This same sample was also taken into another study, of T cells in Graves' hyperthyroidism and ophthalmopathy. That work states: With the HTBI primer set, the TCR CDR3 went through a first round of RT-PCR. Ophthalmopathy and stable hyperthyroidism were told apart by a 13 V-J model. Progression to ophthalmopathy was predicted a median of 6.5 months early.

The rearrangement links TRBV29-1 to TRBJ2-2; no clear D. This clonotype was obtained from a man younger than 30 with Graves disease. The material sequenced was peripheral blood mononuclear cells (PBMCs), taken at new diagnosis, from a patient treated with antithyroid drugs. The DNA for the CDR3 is TGCAGCGTAAGATATTCTTACACCGGGGAGCTGTTTTTT. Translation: CSVRYSYTGELFF.